The 25 T cell receptor beta chains listed next were all sequenced from one sample in a study of neurological immune-mediated disorders. TCRdb reprocessed the 5' RACE reads with MiXCR, giving one entry per CDR3 protein. The sample lists around 76,000 distinct CDR3 sequences, around 9.6% seen once, with 9.6% in the top ten. Described time point: longitudinal time-point 1 (baseline). Material for sequencing was PBMCs. All receptors come from a young man in good health.

This clonotype was picked up many times. The J gene is TRBJ2-1, the V gene TRBV9; 14 bases fit TRBD2. The CDR3 is 17 residues long. Losses at the gene ends were 4 bases for V and 4 bases for J; bases not matched to a gene: 7. CDR1 and CDR2 from the germline V gene are SGDLS and YYNGEE. As DNA, the CDR3 is TGTGCCAGCAGCAGCCGACTAGCGGGAGGGGTATACAATGAGCAGTTCTTC. Its protein product is CASSSRLAGGVYNEQFF.

Many counts were recorded for this clonotype. The chain has TRBV5-1 and TRBJ1-2; D uncertain. This CDR3 is built from 14 residues. Germline V CDR1 and CDR2: SGHRS, YFSETQ. V was cut by 0 bases and J by 5 bases, with 11 bases left in between. CDR3 sequence (DNA): TGCGCCAGCAGCTTGGACCCTGGGGTATATGGCTACACCTTC. Its translation: CASSLDPGVYGYTF.

In its sample, this clonotype was seen many times. The chain links TRBV7-2 to TRBJ2-7; the match to TRBD2 covers 12 bases. This CDR3 is built from 16 residues. Germline CDR1 SGHTA, CDR2 FQGNSA. Trimming removed 1 base from V and 9 bases from J; junction bases left unmatched: 10. The CDR3 is CASSLDSPSGRDVQYF. DNA of the CDR3: TGTGCCAGCAGCTTAGACTCCCCTAGCGGGAGGGACGTGCAGTACTTC.

The genes are TRBV7-7 and TRBJ2-1; TRBD2 aligns across 13 bases. V lost 2 bases and J lost 10; bases outside the gene matches: 5. CDR1 is SSHAT and CDR2 is FNYEAQ in the germline V gene (reference sequence). The CDR3 spans 15 residues. CDR3 nucleotides: TGTGCCAGCAGCTTAACTAGCGGGAGGGGAGACGAGCAGTTCTTC. Translation: CASSLTSGRGDEQFF.

This clonotype was observed at least ten times. The chain links TRBV7-9 to TRBJ1-4, with 8 nucleotides matching TRBD1. V shed 6 bases and J 8 bases; nucleotides not matched to a gene: 11. This CDR3 comprises 15 residues. Germline V gives CDR1 SEHNR, CDR2 FQNEAQ (reference sequence). The CDR3 protein is CASRRTGTGGEKLFF. CDR3 coding DNA: TGTGCCAGCAGACGGACCGGGACAGGCGGCGAAAAACTGTTTTTT.

This clonotype was picked up many times. The chain links TRBV29-1 to TRBJ2-3; D is possibly TRBD1 (5 bases). The CDR3 is 10 residues long. V was clipped by 7 bases and J by 5 bases, with 7 bases between them. Per the germline V gene, CDR1 is SQVTM and CDR2 is ANQGSEA. As DNA, the CDR3 is TGCAGCGAAGGGGAAGATACGCAGTATTTT. It is translated as CSEGEDTQYF.

The table lists this clonotype with a few counts. This sequence joins TRBV2 and TRBJ2-1; possibly TRBD2 for D (5 bases). The CDR3 sequence is 14 residues long. The germline V gene has CDR1 SNHLY and CDR2 FYNNEI. V was cut by 9 bases and J by 6 bases, with 18 bases left in between. This CDR3 reads CARRTPAWGNEQFF. The CDR3 DNA reads TGTGCCAGAAGGACTCCAGCATGGGGCAATGAGCAGTTCTTC.

This clonotype was counted ten times or more. The chain recombines TRBV12-3 or TRBV12-4 with TRBJ2-3; TRBD2 agrees at 13 bases. CDR3 size: 19 residues. V trimming: 7 bases; J trimming: 2 bases; junction bases outside the gene matches: 15. The CDR3 protein is CASNSLTGLAGSLTDTQYF. In DNA form, the CDR3 reads TGTGCCAGCAATTCATTAACGGGACTAGCGGGATCTCTCACAGATACGCAGTATTTT.

This clonotype occurred many times. The genes are TRBV5-1 and TRBJ2-7; D might be TRBD1 (6 bases). Germline V CDR1 and CDR2: SGHRS, YFSETQ. The CDR3 is made up of 14 amino acids. Between the trimmed V and J ends, which lost 5 bases and 3 bases, there was a span of 15 bases. CDR3 sequence: CASSLAQGGYEQYF. Here the CDR3 DNA reads TGCGCCAGCAGTCTGGCACAGGGTGGCTACGAGCAGTACTTC.

The sample holds many counts of this clonotype. The chain uses TRBV24-1 and TRBJ1-2, with 10 bases aligning to TRBD1. Germline-derived CDR1 and CDR2 are KGHDR and SFDVKD. The CDR3 is made up of 15 amino acids. V gave up 5 bases and J gave up 5 bases; unmatched junction bases: 7. DNA for the CDR3: TGTGCCACCAGTGCTCCGGGACAGGGGCTTTATGGCTACACCTTC. Protein sequence: CATSAPGQGLYGYTF.

The V and J genes are TRBV19 and TRBJ2-7; D is perhaps TRBD2 (5 bases). The CDR3 is made up of 13 amino acids. Germline assignment: CDR1 LNHDA and CDR2 SQIVND (reference sequence). Trimming shortened V by 3 bases and J by 0 bases, and 6 bases separated the two germline ends. The CDR3 DNA reads as TGTGCCAGTAGTATGGGGAGCTCCTACGAGCAGTACTTC. Translating it yields CASSMGSSYEQYF.

In this sample, this clonotype turned up many times. The chain has TRBV20-1 and TRBJ2-3; TRBD1 aligns across 9 bases. Germline-derived CDR1 and CDR2 are DFQATT and SNEGSKA (reference sequence). The V segment lost 7 bases and the J segment 2 bases; nucleotides outside the gene matches: 13. The length of the CDR3 is 16 residues. The CDR3, as DNA: TGCAGTGTGTCGGACAGGGGTCGAACCTTCACAGATACGCAGTATTTT. It yields the protein CSVSDRGRTFTDTQYF.

This clonotype occurred many times. The chain links TRBV7-9 to TRBJ1-2; 10 bases agree with TRBD1. The CDR3 consists of 13 residues. The germline gives CDR1 SEHNR, CDR2 FQNEAQ (reference sequence). V gave up 5 bases and J gave up 4 bases; unmatched junction bases: 1. The CDR3 loop is CASSGDRGYGYTF. The CDR3 nucleotides read TGTGCCAGCAGCGGGGACAGGGGCTATGGCTACACCTTC.

This clonotype was recorded many times. The chain joins TRBV7-2 to TRBJ1-4; TRBD1 aligns across 11 bases. The germline V gene has CDR1 SGHTA and CDR2 FQGNSA. V lost 5 bases and J lost 10; bases outside the gene matches: 9. CDR3 size: 15 residues. For the CDR3, the DNA is TGTGCCAGCAGCCCTCCGGGGACAGGGGGAGCAAAACTGTTTTTT. Protein product: CASSPPGTGGAKLFF.

As regards this clonotype: This sequence may be a read error, since a much larger clone differs from it by one base. The CDR3 end shows no conserved phenylalanine or tryptophan, and so a read error is likely. The chain recombines TRBV5-1 with TRBJ2-1, with TRBD1 identical over 7 bases. Germline V lookup: CDR1 SGHRS, CDR2 YFSETQ. The CDR3 has 15 residues. Trimming at V came to 6 bases and at J to 6 bases, leaving 12 bases not matched to a gene. CDR3 nucleotides: TGCGCCAGCACATCGGACAGGTCTTTGGGCAATGAGCAGTTCTCC. This translates into CASTSDRSLGNEQFS.

This clonotype was seen ten or more times. The rearrangement joins TRBV5-1 to TRBJ2-3; TRBD2 matches at 8 bases. The CDR3 spans 14 residues. Per the germline V gene, CDR1 is SGHRS and CDR2 is YFSETQ. V shed 4 bases, J shed 6 bases, and the junction held 7 bases outside the gene matches. CDR3 sequence reads: CASSGAGVRDTQYF. DNA for the CDR3: TGCGCCAGCAGCGGAGCGGGAGTTAGGGATACGCAGTATTTT.

As regards this clonotype: A much more abundant neighbour one base away suggests this may be a read error. The J gene is TRBJ2-7, the V gene TRBV21-1. TRBV21-1 is labeled a pseudogene. This CDR3 is built from 15 residues. CDR3 DNA sequence: TGTGCCAGCAGCAAAATTTGGCAGCAATCCTACGAGCAGTACTTC. Its protein is CASSKIWQQSYEQYF.

This clonotype was counted many times. V is TRBV20-1 and J is TRBJ1-5; D may be TRBD1 (5 bases). V gave up 6 bases and J gave up 5 bases, with 11 bases separating them. The V gene's germline CDR1 is DFQATT and CDR2 SNEGSKA (reference sequence). The CDR3 sequence is 12 residues long. The DNA of the CDR3 is TGCAGTGCGGGGGTTCACGATCAGCCCCAGCATTTT. This translates into CSAGVHDQPQHF.

At least ten counts were recorded for this clonotype. This chain connects TRBV5-1 to TRBJ2-3; tentative D call: TRBD1 (6 bases). V was cut by 4 bases and J by 2 bases, with 11 bases left in between. In germline, CDR1 is SGHRS, CDR2 YFSETQ. This CDR3 comprises 14 residues. CDR3 in amino acids: CASSDTGITDTQYF. CDR3 nucleotides: TGCGCCAGCAGCGATACAGGGATCACAGATACGCAGTATTTT.

This clonotype was seen many times. The J gene is TRBJ2-7, the V gene TRBV4-2; D not certain. From germline, CDR1 is LGHNA and CDR2 YNFKEQ. The CDR3 spans 14 residues. V was cut by 0 bases and J by 4 bases, with 10 bases left in between. CDR3 in DNA: TGTGCCAGCAGCCAAGATCAATTGGGTTACGAGCAGTACTTC. This translates into CASSQDQLGYEQYF.

Many counts were recorded for this clonotype. The V gene is TRBV7-9, the J gene TRBJ2-7; either TRBD1 or TRBD2 may supply D (5 bases each). V lost 3 bases and J lost 11, with 17 bases in between. The CDR3 has 13 amino acids. CDR1 SEHNR and CDR2 FQNEAQ come from the germline V gene (reference sequence). This CDR3 reads CASSLGRSPIEYF. The CDR3 bases are TGTGCCAGCAGCTTGGGACGGTCCCCCATAGAGTACTTC.

This clonotype was counted many times. The rearrangement joins TRBV2 to TRBJ2-1; tentatively, D is TRBD2 (6 bases). V was clipped by 1 base and J by 6 bases, with 10 bases between them. Germline V CDR1 and CDR2: SNHLY, FYNNEI. The CDR3 runs 14 residues. CDR3 coding DNA: TGTGCCAGCAGTGAAGAAGGAGGGAGCAATGAGCAGTTCTTC. It specifies CASSEEGGSNEQFF.

This clonotype was seen repeatedly, ten times or more. The CDR3 here is CASSFGQGTYEQYF. DNA for the CDR3: TGTGCCAGCAGTTTCGGACAGGGGACCTACGAGCAGTACTTC. The chain has TRBV12-3 or TRBV12-4 and TRBJ2-7, with 9 bases fitting TRBD1. The J segment lost 2 bases and the V segment lost 3 bases, leaving 2 bases of the junction unmatched. This CDR3 contains 14 residues.

V and J are TRBV18 and TRBJ1-1; D ambiguous. This CDR3 contains 12 residues. Trimming removed 2 bases from V and 4 bases from J, with 5 bases in between. The germline gives CDR1 KGHSH, CDR2 LQKENI. CDR3 sequence: CASSPKVTEAFF. The CDR3 DNA is TGTGCCAGCTCACCAAAGGTCACTGAAGCTTTCTTT.

This clonotype was counted many times. V usage is TRBV7-2 and J usage is TRBJ1-2, with TRBD1 identical over 10 bases. Per germline, CDR1 SGHTA and CDR2 FQGNSA. This CDR3 is 16 amino acids long. V lost 5 bases and J lost 3; bases outside the gene matches: 9. The CDR3 region is CASSLAGTGDHYGYTF. The DNA for the CDR3 is TGTGCCAGCAGCCTTGCCGGGACAGGGGACCACTATGGCTACACCTTC.